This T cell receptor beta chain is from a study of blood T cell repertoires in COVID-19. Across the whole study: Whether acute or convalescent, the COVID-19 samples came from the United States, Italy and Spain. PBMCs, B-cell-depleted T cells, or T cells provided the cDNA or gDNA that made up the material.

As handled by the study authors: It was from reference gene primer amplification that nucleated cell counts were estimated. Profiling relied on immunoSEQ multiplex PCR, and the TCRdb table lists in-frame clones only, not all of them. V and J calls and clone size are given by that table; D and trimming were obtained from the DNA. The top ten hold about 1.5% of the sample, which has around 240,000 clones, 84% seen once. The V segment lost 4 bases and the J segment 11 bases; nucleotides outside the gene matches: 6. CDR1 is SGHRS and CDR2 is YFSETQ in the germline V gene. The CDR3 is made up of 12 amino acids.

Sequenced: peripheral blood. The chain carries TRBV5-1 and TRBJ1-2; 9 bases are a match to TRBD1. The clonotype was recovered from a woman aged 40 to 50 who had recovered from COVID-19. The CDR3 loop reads CASSGDRDFYTF. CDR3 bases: TGCGCCAGCAGCGGGGACAGGGATTTTTACACCTTC. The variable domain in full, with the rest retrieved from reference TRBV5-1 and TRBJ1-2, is KAGVTQTPRYLIKTRGQQVTLSCSPISGHRSVSWYQQTPGQGLQFLFEYFSETQRNKGNFPGRFSGRQFSNSRSEMNVSTLELGDSALYLCASSGDRDFYTFGSGTRLTVV.